This T cell receptor (beta chain) was captured in a study of T-cell reconstitution after alpha-beta-depleted transplantation in children. The CDR3 spans 18 residues. The ends were cut back, 0 bases at V and 0 bases at J, with 16 bases in the middle. Germline V CDR1 and CDR2: MNHEY, SVGAGI. Comments on this clonotype: The antigen is unknown.

Study-level findings and limits: Newly produced T cells mostly accounted for T-cell counts and diversity one year post-transplant.

Preparation of the TCRbeta library used unique molecular identifiers. TCRdb itself ran the PCR reads through MiXCR, one entry per CDR3 protein. The sample lists under 750,000 distinct CDR3 sequences, roughly 24% occurring once. The receptor's source is a boy under two years old who had a stem cell transplant for acute myeloid leukemia, so the T cells may come from the graft donor. This chain joins TRBV6-5 and TRBJ2-3; D is perhaps TRBD1 (6 bases). Material: PBMCs, mostly from graft donor cells, obtained 360 days after TCRalphabeta/CD19-depleted stem cell transplant. CDR3 coding DNA: TGTGCCAGCAGTTACTCCTTAGTCGACAGGACTAGCACAGATACGCAGTATTTT. It is translated as CASSYSLVDRTSTDTQYF.